This TCR beta chain was captured by sequencing in a study of T cells in Graves' hyperthyroidism and ophthalmopathy. TCR beta CDR3 regions were amplified from RNA transcripts. Initially, a first-round RT-PCR of the TCR CDR3 employed the HTBI primer set. One entry per CDR3 protein, called by TCRdb with MiXCR from the multiplex PCR reads. The sample has about 340,000 distinct CDR3 sequences; around a sixth are singletons. V was shortened by 5 bases and J by 2 bases, with 19 bases between the two germline ends. The CDR3 runs 16 residues. Germline V gene sequence: CDR1 SGHAT, CDR2 FQNNGV. Ten or more counts support this clonotype.

V usage is TRBV11-2 and J usage is TRBJ2-7; D not resolved. This receptor was taken from a woman between 50 and 59 years old with Graves' hyperthyroidism. The sample comprised blood. As DNA, the CDR3 is TGTGCCAGCAGCCGTATGGGTCTCTCTGGGGCCTACGAGCAGTACTTC. It specifies CASSRMGLSGAYEQYF.